Presented here are 5 T cell receptor beta chains from one specimen sequenced in a study of T cell responses to AZD1222 COVID-19 vaccine (dated by TCRdb to the early 2020s). According to the study, the label for this sample's time point signals: baseline before first vaccination. Library construction relied on the immunoSEQ multiplex PCR assay. TCRdb obtained this table from immuneACCESS and retained in-frame rearrangements with V and J assigned. These tables miss some clones; where compared with another copy, unresolved V genes account for less than half of the shortfall, and the remainder is unexplained. For this sample the table gives fewer than 150,000 clones, of which around 82% were detected only once. The top ten constitute 6.2% of the sample. Here the sequenced sample was peripheral blood, taken on day 0 of AZD1222 vaccination. Receptor source: an adult in good health.

The V gene is TRBV15, the J gene TRBJ2-2; D tentatively reads TRBD1 or TRBD2 (5 bases each). Between the trimmed V and J ends, which lost 5 bases and 0 bases, there was a span of 13 bases. Germline V gene lookup returns CDR1 LNHNV and CDR2 YYDKDF (reference sequence). This CDR3 is 16 amino acids long. The CDR3 DNA is TGTGCCACCAGCCTTGGGACGGAAGCGAACACCGGGGAGCTGTTTTTT. This encodes CATSLGTEANTGELFF. Combining the CDR3 with reference TRBV15 and TRBJ2-2 gives the whole variable domain DAMVIQNPRYQVTQFGKPVTLSCSQTLNHNVMYWYQQKSSQAPKLLFHYYDKDFNNEADTPDNFQSRRPNTSFCFLDIRSPGLGDTAMYLCATSLGTEANTGELFFGEGSRLTVL.

The rearrangement joins TRBV30 to TRBJ2-3; D may be TRBD1 (6 bases). Germline V gives CDR1 GTSNPN, CDR2 SVGIG (reference sequence). Trimming removed 3 bases at V and 9 bases at J, with 13 bases between. The CDR3 spans 12 residues. CDR3 coding DNA: TGTGCCTGGAGATGGACAGACCGAACGCAGTATTTT. This encodes CAWRWTDRTQYF.

This clone was counted between two and nine times. The gene calls are TRBV9 and TRBJ1-2; D remains ambiguous. Trimming pared 3 bases from V and 4 bases from J, leaving 7 bases between. CDR3 length equals 12 residues. Germline CDR1 SGDLS, CDR2 YYNGEE. Here the CDR3 reads CASSASGYGYTF. DNA for the CDR3: TGTGCCAGCAGCGCCAGCGGCTATGGCTACACCTTC.

This clone was detected a few times. This rearrangement joins TRBV2 to TRBJ2-1; no clear D. The V gene lost 4 bases and the J gene lost 7 bases, with 5 bases spanning the gap. The CDR3 has 11 residues. Germline assignment: CDR1 SNHLY and CDR2 FYNNEI. The CDR3 loop reads CASSVKNEQFF. CDR3 coding DNA: TGTGCCAGCAGTGTCAAAAATGAGCAGTTCTTC.

In DNA form, the CDR3 reads TGTGCCAGCAGCTTAGGGGGACAGGACCCCTACGAGCAGTACTTC. Translated: CASSLGGQDPYEQYF. The genes are TRBV7-2 and TRBJ2-7; 8 bases align to TRBD1. Germline V gene data show CDR1 as SGHTA and CDR2 as FQGNSA. V lost 1 base and J lost 2; bases outside the gene matches: 4. The CDR3 loop spans 15 amino acids.